This T cell receptor beta chain was obtained from a study of cytomegalovirus exposure and HLA in healthy donors. The trim removed 2 bases at V and 6 bases at J, leaving 6 bases unmatched. CDR3 size: 16 residues. The germline V gene has CDR1 SGHVS and CDR2 FQNEAQ. In regard to this clone: Antigen: not known.

TCRdb's copy holds only in-frame clones and misses some; the assay was immunoSEQ multiplex PCR. Of about 110,000 clones listed, approximately 95% are singletons. Findings and limits, study-wide: The classifier was said to identify cytomegalovirus status with high specificity and sensitivity.

The validation cohort, a group of under 150 subjects, included the donors and was separate from the roughly 620-subject first cohort. This receptor was obtained from a woman aged 18-29 years in good health and CMV-seronegative. The specimen was PBMCs. The chain joins TRBV7-8 to TRBJ1-4, with 10 bases identical to TRBD1. The CDR3 region has the DNA TGTGCCAGCAGCTTATTTAAAGGACAGGGGGATGAAAAACTGTTTTTT. The encoded protein is CASSLFKGQGDEKLFF.